The clone carrying this T cell receptor beta chain has a count of ten or more. The sample comes from a study of Graves' ophthalmopathy and Graves' hyperthyroidism. Amplification from RNA transcripts yielded the TCR beta CDR3 regions. First-round RT-PCR with HTBI primers preceded a second-round multiplex PCR. TCRdb processed the multiplex PCR reads anew with MiXCR; each CDR3 protein has one entry. The sample yields hundreds of thousands of distinct CDR3 sequences, over 20% seen once. Sequenced: peripheral blood. The clonotype originates from a woman in her late teens or twenties with stable Graves' hyperthyroidism. Some clones in this sample may be carry-over from other donors' samples.

The CDR3, as DNA: TGTGCCACCAGTGTTGCGGAGAACACTGAAGCTTTCTTT. As protein: CATSVAENTEAFF. This sequence joins TRBV24-1 and TRBJ1-1; D unclear. CDR3 length: 13 residues. The germline V gene encodes CDR1 KGHDR and CDR2 SFDVKD. V gave up 5 bases and J gave up 1 base, with 7 bases separating them.